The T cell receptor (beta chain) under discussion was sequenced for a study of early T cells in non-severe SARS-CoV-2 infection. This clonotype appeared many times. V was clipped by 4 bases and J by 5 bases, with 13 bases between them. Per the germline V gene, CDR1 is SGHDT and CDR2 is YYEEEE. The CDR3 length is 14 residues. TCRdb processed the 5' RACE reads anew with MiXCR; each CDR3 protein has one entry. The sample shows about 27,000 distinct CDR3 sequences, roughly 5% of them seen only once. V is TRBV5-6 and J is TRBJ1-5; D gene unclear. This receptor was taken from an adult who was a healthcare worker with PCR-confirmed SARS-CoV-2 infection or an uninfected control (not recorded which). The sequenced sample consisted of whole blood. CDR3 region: CASSTTRGDQPQHF. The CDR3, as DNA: TGTGCCAGCAGCACCACCCGTGGGGATCAGCCCCAGCATTTT.